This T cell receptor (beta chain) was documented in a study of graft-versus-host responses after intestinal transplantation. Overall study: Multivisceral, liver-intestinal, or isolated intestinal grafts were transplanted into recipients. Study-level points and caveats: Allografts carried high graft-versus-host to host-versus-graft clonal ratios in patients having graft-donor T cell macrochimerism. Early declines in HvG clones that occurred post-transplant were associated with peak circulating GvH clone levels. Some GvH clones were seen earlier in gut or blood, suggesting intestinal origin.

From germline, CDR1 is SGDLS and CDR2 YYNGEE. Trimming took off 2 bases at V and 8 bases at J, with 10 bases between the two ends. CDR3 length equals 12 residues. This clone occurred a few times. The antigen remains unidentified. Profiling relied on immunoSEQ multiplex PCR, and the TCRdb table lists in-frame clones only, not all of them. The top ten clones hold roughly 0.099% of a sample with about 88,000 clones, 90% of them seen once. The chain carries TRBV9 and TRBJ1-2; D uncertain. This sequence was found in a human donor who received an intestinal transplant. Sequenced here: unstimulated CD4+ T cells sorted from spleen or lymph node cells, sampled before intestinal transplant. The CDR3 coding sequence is TGTGCCAGCAGCGTCGGTGTCTCGGGCTACACCTTC. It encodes CASSVGVSGYTF.